These T cell receptor beta chains were read from a single sample in a study of T cell responses to AZD1222 COVID-19 vaccine. Libraries were prepared by immunoSEQ multiplex PCR; TCRdb keeps only in-frame clonotypes and omits some of them. This sample has roughly 120,000 clones, with 86% found just once. Sequencing was performed on peripheral blood, taken on day 0 of AZD1222 vaccination. The source of these receptors is an adult in good health. The CDR3 runs from the conserved cysteine through the conserved F or W. Fields, in order: D gene, J gene, clone size, V gene, CDR3 DNA, CDR3 protein. The D gene is left open where the match is weak. Not all rows give a size; the values are once, few, many and, for expanded clones, a class.

NA,TRBJ2-1,NA,TRBV5-1,TGCGCCAGCCGTAGCGGTCCCCCCGGAAATGAGCAGTTCTTC,CASRSGPPGNEQFF
NA,TRBJ2-6,NA,TRBV18,TGTGCCAGCTCACCACTGTTCGTGGCAGCCCGTCGCTTTGGGGCCAACGTCCTGACTTTC,CASSPLFVAARRFGANVLTF
NA,TRBJ1-2,NA,TRBV7-9,TGTGCCAGCAGCATTACAGCGAACTATGGCTACACCTTC,CASSITANYGYTF
NA,TRBJ2-1,NA,TRBV24-1,TGTGCCACCAGTGATTCGGTGACTAGCTCCTACAATGAGCAGTTCTTC,CATSDSVTSSYNEQFF
NA,TRBJ2-7,NA,TRBV2,TGTGCCAGCAGTGGCCAGCACGAGCAGTACTTC,CASSGQHEQYF
NA,TRBJ2-7,NA,TRBV27,TGTGCCAGCAGTGCACAAGACAGCGAGACCTACGAGCAGTACTTC,CASSAQDSETYEQYF
NA,TRBJ1-1,NA,TRBV19,TGTGCCAGTAGCGGGACCAACACTGAAGCTTTCTTT,CASSGTNTEAFF
TRBD1,TRBJ2-2,few,TRBV18,TGTGCCAGCTCACCGGACAGGGTCACCGGGGAGCTGTTTTTT,CASSPDRVTGELFF
NA,TRBJ1-5,NA,TRBV7-8,TGTGCCAGCACCGCCCGGGGGGGGCGCAATCAGCCCCAGCATTTT,CASTARGGRNQPQHF
NA,TRBJ2-7,once,TRBV7-2,TGTGCCAGCAGCTTACGGAAAGGCGACTACGAGCAGTACTTC,CASSLRKGDYEQYF
NA,TRBJ1-1,NA,TRBV6-5,TGTGCCAGCAGACGTCTAGGGTCGAACACTGAAGCTTTCTTT,CASRRLGSNTEAFF
TRBD1,TRBJ1-5,NA,TRBV19,TGTGCCAGCCATGCAGAGACAGGGTATAGCAATCAGCCCCAGCATTTT,CASHAETGYSNQPQHF
TRBD1,TRBJ2-2,NA,TRBV6-4,TGTGCCAGCAGTGACTCTAGTTTGGGACAGGCCACCGGGGAGCTGTTTTTT,CASSDSSLGQATGELFF
NA,TRBJ2-7,NA,TRBV20-1,TGCAGTGCTAGTCCCCACAGGGTTTCGGGCGAGCAGTACTTC,CSASPHRVSGEQYF
NA,TRBJ1-2,NA,TRBV1,TGCACCAGCAGCCAAATTCGGCAACTGAGTAAGAAGGTCAGAGCTAACTATGGCTACACCTTC,CTSSQIRQLSKKVRANYGYTF
TRBD2,TRBJ2-1,NA,TRBV7-3,TGTGCCAGCAGCCTAACAGCGGGAGGCCAGGGCAATGAGCAGTTCTTC,CASSLTAGGQGNEQFF